These T cell receptor beta chains were read from a single sample in a study of cytomegalovirus exposure and HLA in healthy donors. Some clones are missing from TCRdb's copy, which holds only in-frame ones; the method was immunoSEQ multiplex PCR. The data hold 150,000 to 180,000 clones, with 80% observed a single time. The sample comprised PBMCs. Receptor source: a man younger than 45 in good health and CMV-seropositive. CDR3s include the opening cysteine and the closing phenylalanine or tryptophan. The D gene is left open where the match is weak. Clone size is stated in some rows and not others, as once, few, many or a class when expanded.

clone_size,j_call,d_call,v_call,cdr3_nt,cdr3_aa
-,TRBJ1-4,-,TRBV9,TGTGCCAGCAGCGTATCGGACAGATTAAATGAAAAACTGTTTTTT,CASSVSDRLNEKLFF
-,TRBJ2-2,TRBD1,TRBV5-4,TGTGCCAGCAGCCTCCGGGACAGGGGGTCAAGCGGGGAGCTGTTTTTT,CASSLRDRGSSGELFF
-,TRBJ2-1,-,TRBV2,TGTGCCAGCACTCGGTCGAGCTCCTACAATGAGCAGTTCTTC,CASTRSSSYNEQFF
-,TRBJ2-2,-,TRBV2,TGTGCCAGCAGTGTGCAGCCTGCGGAACTCGGGGAGCTGTTTTTT,CASSVQPAELGELFF
-,TRBJ2-1,-,TRBV19,TGTGCCAGTAGAATGGGGGGGGCGAATGAGCAGTTCTTC,CASRMGGANEQFF
-,TRBJ2-5,TRBD2,TRBV28,TGTGCCAGCAGTATTGCGCGGGAGTTGGAGACCCAGTACTTC,CASSIARELETQYF
-,TRBJ1-5,-,TRBV10-2,TGCGCCAGCAGTGAAACTACAGGTAATCAGCCCCAGCATTTT,CASSETTGNQPQHF
few,TRBJ2-7,TRBD2,TRBV4-2,TGTGCCAGCAGCCAAGAAACCCCGGGAGGGCCTTACTACGAGCAGTACTTC,CASSQETPGGPYYEQYF
few,TRBJ2-1,TRBD2,TRBV7-8,TGTGCCAGCAGCTTAGGGCCCAGGGAGGGCAATGAGCAGTTCTTC,CASSLGPREGNEQFF
once,TRBJ1-1,-,TRBV5-1,TGCGCCAGCAGCTGGACCCCCGGGACTGGGAGGACTGAAGCTTTCTTT,CASSWTPGTGRTEAFF
-,TRBJ1-2,-,TRBV5-1,TGCGCCAGCAGCTTGGAGAGGGGACAATATGGCTACACCTTC,CASSLERGQYGYTF
-,TRBJ1-2,-,TRBV7-2,TGTGCTAGCAGCTCCCGCATTTATGGGGGACTCTATGGCTACACCTTC,CASSSRIYGGLYGYTF
-,TRBJ2-7,-,TRBV2,TGTGCCAGCAGTTACTCGAACCCCGCAAGTAGCAATTCCGAGCAGTACTTC,CASSYSNPASSNSEQYF
-,TRBJ2-7,TRBD1,TRBV28,TGTGCCAGCACCCGTCCCGGGACAGGCGGCGAGCAGTACTTC,CASTRPGTGGEQYF
-,TRBJ2-7,TRBD2,TRBV10-1,TGCGCCAGCAGCGGACTAGCGGGAGCCGAGCAGTACTTC,CASSGLAGAEQYF
-,TRBJ1-1,TRBD1,TRBV28,TGTGCCAGCGATCGCCCGCAGGGGGCAGCTTTCTTT,CASDRPQGAAFF
once,TRBJ1-4,TRBD1,TRBV28,TGTGCCAGCAGTTTAACGACAGGGGGAGGTGAAAAACTGTTTTTT,CASSLTTGGGEKLFF
once,TRBJ1-1,-,TRBV5-1,TGCGCCAGCAGCTCGGGGCCCACAGGGAGCCTGGACACTGAAGCTTTCTTT,CASSSGPTGSLDTEAFF
once,TRBJ1-5,-,TRBV7-2,TGTGCCAGCGGGGGGACTCAGCCCCAGCATTTT,CASGGTQPQHF
-,TRBJ2-1,-,TRBV7-8,TGTGCCAGCAGCCCCGTTGGGAGAGGGAATGAGCAGTTCTTC,CASSPVGRGNEQFF
-,TRBJ1-1,TRBD1,TRBV18,TGTGCCAGCTCGATGAATGACAGGGGGGCCACTGAAGCTTTCTTT,CASSMNDRGATEAFF
few,TRBJ1-6,TRBD1,TRBV9,TGTGCCAGCAGCGTACACACAGGGGATAATTCACCCCTCCACTTT,CASSVHTGDNSPLHF
-,TRBJ2-7,-,TRBV11-3,TGTGCCAGCAGCTTAGATCCTAATTCCTACGAGCAGTACTTC,CASSLDPNSYEQYF
-,TRBJ1-1,TRBD1,TRBV15,TGTGCCACCAGCAGTAGGACAGGGGTTACTGAAGCTTTCTTT,CATSSRTGVTEAFF
-,TRBJ1-1,TRBD1,TRBV18,TGTGCCAGCTCACCAATTCAAGAGGGGGCGAACACTGAAGCTTTCTTT,CASSPIQEGANTEAFF
few,TRBJ2-7,-,TRBV5-5,TGTGCCAGCAGCTTGGCCCAATCCCCCAGCGAGCAGTACTTC,CASSLAQSPSEQYF
-,TRBJ2-7,-,TRBV5-4,TGTGCCAGCAGCTTGCGGGGGAGATTCTACGAGCAGTACTTC,CASSLRGRFYEQYF
-,TRBJ2-3,-,TRBV10-3,TGTGCCATCAGTGAGCAAGCTAGCAGCGATACGCAGTATTTT,CAISEQASSDTQYF
-,TRBJ1-1,-,TRBV27,TGTGCCAGCAGTCTACTCGTAAAAACTGAAGCTTTCTTT,CASSLLVKTEAFF
-,TRBJ2-7,-,TRBV7-2,TGTGCCAGCAGGATATTAGCGGTGGAGTCCTACGAGCAGTACTTC,CASRILAVESYEQYF
-,TRBJ2-1,TRBD1,TRBV7-6,TGTGCCAGCACCCCCCGGACAGGCCCCTACAATGAGCAGTTCTTC,CASTPRTGPYNEQFF
-,TRBJ2-2,TRBD1,TRBV19,TGTGCCAGTAGGGGACAGGGTGGTACCGGGGAGCTGTTTTTT,CASRGQGGTGELFF
-,TRBJ2-1,-,TRBV2,TGTGCCAGCAGCAACCCGTTAGTCGGCAATGAGCAGTTCTTC,CASSNPLVGNEQFF
-,TRBJ2-6,-,TRBV6-5,TGTGCCAGCAGTTACTCGAGGTCCACTGGGGCCAACGTCCTGACTTTC,CASSYSRSTGANVLTF
-,TRBJ1-2,TRBD1,TRBV7-3,TGTGCCAGCGCACAGGGGGGGGACTATGGCTACACCTTC,CASAQGGDYGYTF
-,TRBJ2-7,TRBD1,TRBV9,TGTGCCAGCAGCGTAGCGTCAGGGGGCCCCTACGAGCAGTACTTC,CASSVASGGPYEQYF
-,TRBJ2-3,TRBD1,TRBV2,TGTGCCAGCAGGGGACAGGGCGGGAGCACAGATACGCAGTATTTT,CASRGQGGSTDTQYF
-,TRBJ2-7,-,TRBV13,TGTGCCAGCAGCTTTTCCGGGTCCTACGAGCAGTACTTC,CASSFSGSYEQYF
-,TRBJ1-3,-,TRBV18,TGTGCCAGCTCAGCGCAGGGAGGGATCTCTGGAAACACCATATATTTT,CASSAQGGISGNTIYF
-,TRBJ2-1,TRBD2,TRBV18,TGTGCCAGCTCATTGGGACTAGCGGCCTACAATGAGCAGTTCTTC,CASSLGLAAYNEQFF
-,TRBJ2-7,TRBD2,TRBV11-2,TGTGCCAGCAGCTTAGAAACCACTAGCGCTTACATCTACGAGCAGTACTTC,CASSLETTSAYIYEQYF
-,TRBJ2-2,-,TRBV9,TGTGCCAGCAGCCTTCAGGTGGCCTACACCGGGGAGCTGTTTTTT,CASSLQVAYTGELFF
-,TRBJ1-1,-,TRBV9,TGTGCCAGCAGCGGACAGCAGAACACTGAAGCTTTCTTT,CASSGQQNTEAFF
-,TRBJ1-2,-,TRBV4-1,TGCGCCAGCAGCCAAGGGCGGGTGGGCTATGGCTACACCTTC,CASSQGRVGYGYTF
-,TRBJ1-1,TRBD1,TRBV7-9,TGTGCCAGCAGCATCGCCGGGACAGGGCCTTCCCGCATGAACACTGAAGCTTTCTTT,CASSIAGTGPSRMNTEAFF
-,TRBJ2-1,TRBD2,TRBV5-1,TGCGCCAGCAGCGGGGCCCTAGCGGGAAGCTCCTACAATGAGCAGTTCTTC,CASSGALAGSSYNEQFF
once,TRBJ2-7,TRBD2,TRBV9,TGTGCCAGCAGCCCGAGGACTAGCGGGCCTTCCTACGAGCAGTACTTC,CASSPRTSGPSYEQYF
-,TRBJ1-1,-,TRBV4-2,TGTGCCAGCAGCCAAGCGACAGGCTACACTGAAGCTTTCTTT,CASSQATGYTEAFF
-,TRBJ2-3,-,TRBV30,TGTGCCTGGAGTGTACTTCTTTGGGTAGGGAGTACAGATACGCAGTATTTT,CAWSVLLWVGSTDTQYF
-,TRBJ1-2,TRBD1,TRBV2,TGTGCCACCCACAGGGGCTATGGCTACACCTTC,CATHRGYGYTF
-,TRBJ1-1,TRBD1,TRBV27,TGTGCCAGCCAAGGACAGGGGATCGCTGAAGCTTTCTTT,CASQGQGIAEAFF
-,TRBJ1-2,-,TRBV6-1,TGTGCCAGCAGTGAACGAGGCCAGGGTCGTCATGGCTACACCTTC,CASSERGQGRHGYTF